This T cell receptor beta chain was sequenced in a study of blood T cell repertoires in COVID-19. Individuals aged 18 to 89 years were recruited from fewer than 25 US areas. Membership in each cohort depended on participant-reported clinical history. In the 2 weeks before study entry, exposed participants met a COVID-19 case, which was PCR-confirmed or clinician-diagnosed. CDR1 and CDR2 (germline): LNHDA, SQIVND (reference sequence). The CDR3 has 15 residues. V gave up 8 bases and J gave up 3 bases, with 17 bases separating them. Per the study methods: Amplification with reference gene primers provided the estimates of nucleated cell counts. Produced via immunoSEQ multiplex PCR; TCRdb's table is partial and in-frame only. V and J calls and clone size come straight from that table; D and trimming were deduced from the DNA. Here the sample spans about 320,000 clones, approximately 91% being singletons.

The V call is TRBV19, the J call TRBJ2-1; no clear D. The source of this sequence is a woman aged 30 to 39 who had been exposed to COVID-19. The sample was PBMCs or T cells enriched from blood (not recorded which). For the CDR3, the DNA is TGTGCCAGTGGGCCCCGACACGGTAACTACAATGAGCAGTTCTTC. It translates to CASGPRHGNYNEQFF.